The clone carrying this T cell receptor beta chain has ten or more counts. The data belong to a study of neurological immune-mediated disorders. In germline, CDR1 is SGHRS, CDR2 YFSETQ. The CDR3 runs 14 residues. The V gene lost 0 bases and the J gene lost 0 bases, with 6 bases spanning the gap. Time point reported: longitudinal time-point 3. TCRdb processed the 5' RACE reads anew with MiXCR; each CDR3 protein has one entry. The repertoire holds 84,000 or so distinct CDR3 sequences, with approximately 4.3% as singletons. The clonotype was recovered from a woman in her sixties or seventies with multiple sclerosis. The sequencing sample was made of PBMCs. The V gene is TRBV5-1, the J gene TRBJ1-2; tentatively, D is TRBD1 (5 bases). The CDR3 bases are TGCGCCAGCAGCTTGGAGGGGACTAACTATGGCTACACCTTC. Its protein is CASSLEGTNYGYTF.